The 29 T cell receptor beta chains below all came from one sample that was sequenced in a study of blood T cell repertoires in COVID-19. TCRdb's copy holds only in-frame clones and misses some; the assay was immunoSEQ multiplex PCR. Here the sample spans roughly 200,000 clones, 70% to 90% being singletons. The sample taken for sequencing was peripheral blood. These receptors all come from a man aged 40-49 years with active or convalescent COVID-19.

The chain uses TRBV9 and TRBJ2-3, with D unclear. The germline gives CDR1 SGDLS, CDR2 YYNGEE. There are 15 residues in the CDR3. The ends were cut back, 0 bases at V and 3 bases at J, with 11 bases in the middle. The CDR3 loop reads CASSVDHDGTDTQYF. The CDR3 region has the DNA TGTGCCAGCAGCGTAGATCACGACGGGACAGATACGCAGTATTTT. Full variable domain (remainder filled in from reference TRBV9 and TRBJ2-3): DSGVTQTPKHLITATGQRVTLRCSPRSGDLSVYWYQQSLDQGLQFLIQYYNGEERAKGNILERFSAQQFPDLHSELNLSSLELGDSALYFCASSVDHDGTDTQYFGPGTRLTVL.

As regards this clone: One end of the junction varies from germline; a read error may be responsible. CDR3 coding DNA: TGTGCTAGCAGCACGGGACAGGGGGGAGGCACAGATACGCAGTATTTT. It is translated as CASSTGQGGGTDTQYF. This rearrangement joins TRBV7-7 to TRBJ2-3, with TRBD1 matching over 11 bases. In germline, CDR1 is SSHAT, CDR2 FNYEAQ (reference sequence). This CDR3 region has 16 residues.

The V gene is TRBV7-9, the J gene TRBJ1-4; no clear D. The CDR3 runs to 14 residues. Germline CDR1 SEHNR, CDR2 FQNEAQ (reference sequence). Trimming pared 1 base from V and 5 bases from J, leaving 8 bases between. The CDR3: CASSLGSVNEKLFF. CDR3 DNA sequence: TGTGCCAGCAGCTTAGGGTCAGTAAATGAAAAACTGTTTTTT.

This clone was observed once. The rearrangement uses TRBV15 and TRBJ2-1, with D maybe TRBD2 (6 bases). Per germline, CDR1 LNHNV and CDR2 YYDKDF (reference sequence). The CDR3 loop spans 13 amino acids. V was shortened by 8 bases and J by 0 bases, with 8 bases between the two germline ends. The CDR3 is CATGGSSYNEQFF. The CDR3 bases are TGTGCCACCGGGGGGAGCTCCTACAATGAGCAGTTCTTC. Combining the CDR3 with reference TRBV15 and TRBJ2-1 gives the whole variable domain DAMVIQNPRYQVTQFGKPVTLSCSQTLNHNVMYWYQQKSSQAPKLLFHYYDKDFNNEADTPDNFQSRRPNTSFCFLDIRSPGLGDTAMYLCATGGSSYNEQFFGPGTRLTVL.

This chain uses TRBV5-1 with TRBJ1-4, with D tentatively TRBD1 (5 bases). V was cut by 2 bases and J by 5 bases, with 13 bases left in between. The germline V gene encodes CDR1 SGHRS and CDR2 YFSETQ. The CDR3 has 15 residues. The CDR3 DNA sequence: TGCGCCAGCAGCTTACAAGGGACTGAGAATGAAAAACTGTTTTTT. It codes for CASSLQGTENEKLFF.

The chain links TRBV5-6 to TRBJ1-2; 7 bases agree with TRBD1. Germline assignment: CDR1 SGHDT and CDR2 YYEEEE. Unmatched junction bases numbered 10, after V lost 2 bases and J lost 6 bases. This CDR3 has 15 residues. As DNA, the CDR3 is TGTGCCAGCAGCTTTTTAGGACAGGATGCCGATGGCTACACCTTC. Translated, it gives CASSFLGQDADGYTF. Full variable domain (missing parts from reference TRBV5-6 and TRBJ1-2): DAGVTQSPTHLIKTRGQQVTLRCSPKSGHDTVSWYQQALGQGPQFIFQYYEEEERQRGNFPDRFSGHQFPNYSSELNVNALLLGDSALYLCASSFLGQDADGYTFGSGTRLTVV.

The chain uses TRBV3-1 (or the pseudogene TRBV3-2) and TRBJ2-5; TRBD2 matches at 7 bases. With 4 bases clipped from V and 5 bases from J, the junction kept 16 bases outside the gene matches. The CDR3 is 17 residues long. The germline V gene has CDR1 LGHDT and CDR2 YNNKEL (reference sequence). The CDR3 region has the DNA TGTGCCAGCAGCCTAAGCCTCGGGACTAACAGCGGCGAGACCCAGTACTTC. Translated: CASSLSLGTNSGETQYF.

This sequence joins TRBV7-3 and TRBJ2-1; 7 bases agree with TRBD1. Trimming at V came to 1 base and at J to 9 bases, leaving 6 bases not matched to a gene. The germline V gene encodes CDR1 SGHTA and CDR2 FQGTGA. This CDR3 is 14 amino acids long. The DNA of the CDR3 is TGTGCCAGCAGCTTAAGTAAGGGGGCGGGTGAGCAGTTCTTC. Translated: CASSLSKGAGEQFF.

The chain employs TRBV7-2 and TRBJ2-2; weak D call: TRBD1 (6 bases). In germline, CDR1 is SGHTA, CDR2 FQGNSA. V gave up 6 bases and J gave up 5 bases, with 13 bases separating them. The length of the CDR3 is 14 residues. The CDR3, as DNA: TGTGCCAGCAGTACCGGGACACAAACCGGGGAGCTGTTTTTT. This codes for CASSTGTQTGELFF.

V and J are TRBV21-1 and TRBJ2-5; the table's D call TRBD1 went unverified against the DNA. TRBV21-1 is a pseudogene locus. The CDR3 totals 16 residues. This CDR3 is CASSKPQRQEQETQYF. The CDR3 DNA reads as TGTGCCAGCAGCAAACCCCAAAGACAGGAGCAAGAGACCCAGTACTTC.

The gene calls are TRBV11-2 and TRBJ1-2; 10 bases fit TRBD1. Germline V CDR1 and CDR2: SGHAT, FQNNGV. The CDR3 extends over 14 amino acids. V trimming: 3 bases; J trimming: 12 bases; junction bases outside the gene matches: 10. The CDR3 spells CASSLEPGQGKDTF. The CDR3 coding sequence is TGTGCCAGCAGCTTGGAACCGGGACAGGGGAAGGACACCTTC.

The chain uses TRBV12-3 or TRBV12-4 and TRBJ2-7; tentatively, D is TRBD2 (6 bases). This CDR3 is built from 13 residues. V gave up 5 bases and J gave up 4 bases, with 12 bases separating them. The CDR3 spells CASSPAGRYEQYF. The CDR3 DNA follows: TGTGCCAGCAGTCCTGCGGGGAGGTACGAGCAGTACTTC.

The genes are TRBV5-5 and TRBJ2-1; a possible D gene is TRBD2 (6 bases). The CDR3 extends over 12 amino acids. The ends were cut back, 4 bases at V and 14 bases at J, with 16 bases in the middle. The V gene's germline CDR1 is SGHKS and CDR2 YYEKEE (reference sequence). The CDR3 sequence is CASSGRWKTKFF. In DNA, the CDR3 is TGTGCCAGCAGCGGGAGGTGGAAAACTAAGTTCTTC. Complete variable domain (other parts from reference TRBV5-5 and TRBJ2-1): DAGVTQSPTHLIKTRGQQVTLRCSPISGHKSVSWYQQVLGQGPQFIFQYYEKEERGRGNFPDRFSARQFPNYSSELNVNALLLGDSALYLCASSGRWKTKFFGPGTRLTVL.

This chain uses TRBV19 with TRBJ2-3; TRBD1 agrees at 9 bases. The V and J ends lost 7 bases and 2 bases, in that order; junction bases with no gene match: 10. Germline CDR1 LNHDA, CDR2 SQIVND (reference sequence). This CDR3 contains 16 residues. CDR3 bases: TGTGCCAGTACGGCCAGGACAGGGGCCGTCACAGATACGCAGTATTTT. It encodes CASTARTGAVTDTQYF.

This chain joins TRBV11-2 and TRBJ1-6; D is uncertain. The CDR3 spans 16 residues. The V gene's germline CDR1 is SGHAT and CDR2 FQNNGV. Deletions cut 5 bases from V and 7 bases from J, with 18 bases between. CDR3 sequence (DNA): TGTGCCAGCAGCGACCTGATTGGGTCCGGGAATTCACCCCTCCACTTT. Translation: CASSDLIGSGNSPLHF.

This clone was recorded a few times. V usage is TRBV28 and J usage is TRBJ2-6; a possible D gene is TRBD2 (5 bases). The germline V gene has CDR1 MDHEN and CDR2 SYDVKM. The V and J ends lost 4 bases and 2 bases respectively, with 9 bases between them. The CDR3 loop spans 15 amino acids. The CDR3 DNA sequence: TGTGCCAGCAGTTCGGACTTCACTGGGGCCAACGTCCTGACTTTC. Its translation: CASSSDFTGANVLTF.

The genes are TRBV5-8 and TRBJ1-1; the match to TRBD1 covers 8 bases. The J segment lost 6 bases and the V segment lost 4 bases, leaving 8 bases of the junction unmatched. CDR1 SGHTS and CDR2 YDEGEE come from the germline V gene. This CDR3 has 14 amino acids. In nucleotides, the CDR3 is TGTGCCAGCAGCCGTTTACAGGGGGTCCCTGAAGCTTTCTTT. Translation gives CASSRLQGVPEAFF.

V and J are TRBV19 and TRBJ1-2; D ambiguous. V was pared by 4 bases and J by 2 bases, with 8 bases between. Per the germline V gene, CDR1 is LNHDA and CDR2 is SQIVND (reference sequence). The CDR3 is made up of 13 amino acids. CDR3 protein: CASSRQQNYGYTF. CDR3 in DNA: TGTGCCAGTAGTAGACAACAAAACTATGGCTACACCTTC. Full variable domain (outside the CDR3, taken from reference TRBV19 and TRBJ1-2): DGGITQSPKYLFRKEGQNVTLSCEQNLNHDAMYWYRQDPGQGLRLIYYSQIVNDFQKGDIAEGYSVSREKKESFPLTVTSAQKNPTAFYLCASSRQQNYGYTFGSGTRLTVV.

This clone has more than one count but fewer than ten. The chain is built from TRBV5-4 and TRBJ2-1; TRBD1 matches at 7 bases. There are 14 residues in the CDR3. Trimming at V came to 0 bases and at J to 6 bases, leaving 3 bases not matched to a gene. Germline V gene data show CDR1 as SGHNT and CDR2 as YYREEE (reference sequence). The CDR3 DNA follows: TGTGCCAGCAGCTTGGGAGGACAGGTCAATGAGCAGTTCTTC. As protein: CASSLGGQVNEQFF.

This clone was seen only once. The genes are TRBV6-1 and TRBJ2-5; possible D gene TRBD1, 5 bases. V lost 3 bases and J 3 bases, leaving 17 bases between the germline ends. The CDR3 is made up of 16 amino acids. CDR1 is MNHNS and CDR2 is SASEGT in the germline V gene. CDR3 coding DNA: TGTGCCAGCAGTGATGGGGCAGCTCCCAGGGAAGAGACCCAGTACTTC. Protein product: CASSDGAAPREETQYF.

The count of this clone is one. The gene calls are TRBV5-6 and TRBJ2-7; D might be TRBD1 (6 bases). The V end lost 0 bases, the J end lost 7 bases, and 14 bases lay between the germline ends. The CDR3 runs to 14 residues. CDR1 SGHDT and CDR2 YYEEEE come from the germline V gene. The DNA for the CDR3 is TGTGCCAGCAGCTTGGGGCCAGGGACATGGGAGCAGTACTTC. As protein: CASSLGPGTWEQYF.

V usage is TRBV5-5 and J usage is TRBJ1-6; D is uncertain. The V and J ends lost 5 bases and 7 bases respectively, with 13 bases between them. This CDR3 spans 14 amino acids. CDR1 is SGHKS and CDR2 is YYEKEE in the germline V gene (reference sequence). Written as DNA, the CDR3 is TGTGCCAGCAGTTACATCTCAGGCAATTCACCCCTCCACTTT. The encoded protein is CASSYISGNSPLHF.

V gene TRBV10-3 combines with J gene TRBJ1-2, with 8 bases lining up with TRBD1. The germline V gene has CDR1 ENHRY and CDR2 SYGVKD. The V gene end was trimmed by 6 bases and the J gene end by 8 bases; junction bases not matched to a gene: 11. The CDR3 loop spans 14 amino acids. CDR3 nucleotide sequence: TGTGCCATCAGGTGGACAGGGAGTTTCGTAGGCTACACCTTC. This translates into CAIRWTGSFVGYTF.

The rearrangement joins TRBV24-1 to TRBJ1-1; the D gene is possibly TRBD1 (5 bases). CDR3 length: 13 amino acids. Trimming pared 5 bases from V and 1 base from J, leaving 7 bases between. Germline V gene lookup returns CDR1 KGHDR and CDR2 SFDVKD. DNA of the CDR3: TGTGCCACCAGTGTGGGGCAGAACACTGAAGCTTTCTTT. This translates into CATSVGQNTEAFF.

The V and J genes are TRBV7-2 and TRBJ1-2; D is unresolved. In germline, CDR1 is SGHTA, CDR2 FQGNSA. The V gene lost 5 bases and the J gene lost 0 bases, with 16 bases spanning the gap. The CDR3 is 16 amino acids. CDR3 loop: CASSPERVGANYGYTF. DNA for the CDR3: TGTGCCAGCAGCCCCGAGAGGGTGGGAGCTAACTATGGCTACACCTTC.

This clone was seen more than once but under ten times. This rearrangement joins TRBV11-2 to TRBJ1-6; D gene ambiguous. The CDR3 contains 14 residues. Per germline, CDR1 SGHAT and CDR2 FQNNGV. V lost 5 bases and J 9 bases, leaving 14 bases between the germline ends. The CDR3 region is CASSRPPGSSPLHF. The CDR3 nucleotides read TGTGCCAGCAGCCGCCCCCCAGGCTCTTCACCCCTCCACTTT. The complete variable domain, with remaining parts taken from reference TRBV11-2 and TRBJ1-6, reads EAGVAQSPRYKIIEKRQSVAFWCNPISGHATLYWYQQILGQGPKLLIQFQNNGVVDDSQLPKDRFSAERLKGVDSTLKIQPAKLEDSAVYLCASSRPPGSSPLHFGNGTRLTVT.

The rearrangement uses TRBV29-1 and TRBJ2-1; 13 bases agree with TRBD2. V lost 5 bases and J lost 3; bases outside the gene matches: 7. The CDR3 spans 16 residues. CDR1 and CDR2 from the germline V gene are SQVTM and ANQGSEA. The CDR3 sequence is CSVPRLAGGNYNEQFF. CDR3 in DNA: TGCAGCGTTCCTAGACTAGCGGGGGGAAACTACAATGAGCAGTTCTTC.

V is TRBV19 and J is TRBJ1-5, with TRBD1 matching over 8 bases. The CDR3 is 13 residues long. Per the germline V gene, CDR1 is LNHDA and CDR2 is SQIVND (reference sequence). Trimming took 7 bases from V and 7 from J; bases not matched to a gene: 6. DNA for the CDR3: TGTGCCAGTAACGACAGGGGAGGACAGCCCCAGCATTTT. Translated, it gives CASNDRGGQPQHF.

The rearrangement uses TRBV10-3 and TRBJ2-5; 8 bases map to TRBD2. Germline V gene data show CDR1 as ENHRY and CDR2 as SYGVKD. Trimming removed 3 bases from V and 1 base from J; junction bases left unmatched: 7. There are 16 residues in the CDR3. CDR3 protein: CAISEGSGKGQETQYF. Written as DNA, the CDR3 is TGTGCCATCAGTGAAGGTAGCGGGAAAGGCCAAGAGACCCAGTACTTC.